What follows are 5 T cell receptor beta chains derived from one specimen sequenced in a study of cytomegalovirus exposure and HLA in healthy donors. PCR was performed using 60 Vbeta and 13 Jbeta primers. Repertoires were generated with immunoSEQ multiplex PCR, while TCRdb's copy carries only in-frame clones and drops some. This sample yields under 200,000 clones, of which around 68% are seen a single time; about 1.3% belongs to the top ten. The sample taken for sequencing was PBMCs. These receptors all come from a man aged 50 or older in good health and CMV-seronegative.

This clone has a handful of counts. This chain connects TRBV5-1 to TRBJ2-3, with 8 positions matching TRBD2. The germline V gene has CDR1 SGHRS and CDR2 YFSETQ. The CDR3 covers 14 residues. V dropped 4 bases and J dropped 6; count of bases not matched to a gene: 7. The CDR3 DNA is TGCGCCAGCAGCACCGGGGGGGTTGGCGATACGCAGTATTTT. Amino acids: CASSTGGVGDTQYF. Full variable domain (missing parts from reference TRBV5-1 and TRBJ2-3): KAGVTQTPRYLIKTRGQQVTLSCSPISGHRSVSWYQQTPGQGLQFLFEYFSETQRNKGNFPGRFSGRQFSNSRSEMNVSTLELGDSALYLCASSTGGVGDTQYFGPGTRLTVL.

This chain joins TRBV7-2 and TRBJ2-1; 12 bases map to TRBD2. Trimming removed 4 bases from V and 4 bases from J; junction bases left unmatched: 8. CDR3 length: 17 amino acids. Germline V gives CDR1 SGHTA, CDR2 FQGNSA. This CDR3 reads CASSSPLGLAGYNEQFF. CDR3 DNA sequence: TGTGCCAGCAGCTCGCCGTTAGGACTAGCGGGGTACAATGAGCAGTTCTTC.

V and J are TRBV6-5 and TRBJ1-5, with 7 bases matching TRBD1. Germline lookup yields CDR1 MNHEY and CDR2 SVGAGI. The CDR3 contains 14 residues. V shed 6 bases, J shed 3 bases, and the junction held 5 bases outside the gene matches. In DNA, the CDR3 is TGTGCCAGCAGGTCGGACAGGAACAATCAGCCCCAGCATTTT. The encoded protein is CASRSDRNNQPQHF.

V is TRBV14 and J is TRBJ2-1, with D hard to call. The V end was cut by 2 bases, the J end by 0 bases, with 8 bases between. CDR1 and CDR2 (germline): SGHDN, FVKESK. The CDR3 contains 15 residues. The CDR3 reads CASSQQTVSYNEQFF. The CDR3, as DNA: TGTGCCAGCAGCCAACAAACGGTCTCCTACAATGAGCAGTTCTTC.

V and J are TRBV19 and TRBJ1-6; 9 nucleotides agree with TRBD1. This CDR3 is built from 16 residues. V shed 5 bases and J 9 bases; nucleotides not matched to a gene: 11. CDR1 is LNHDA, CDR2 SQIVND, per germline (reference sequence). The CDR3 here is CASSPGQGSVASPLHF. Written as DNA, the CDR3 is TGTGCCAGTAGTCCGGGACAGGGTTCCGTAGCTTCACCCCTCCACTTT.